This T cell receptor (beta chain) stems from a study of neurological immune-mediated disorders. The V and J ends lost 2 bases and 6 bases respectively, with 14 bases between them. The CDR3 is made up of 14 amino acids. Germline CDR1 and CDR2: SGHAT and FQNNGV. The authors produced cDNA by 5'RACE using 10-nucleotide random UMIs. Via MiXCR, TCRdb re-called the 5' RACE reads, giving one row per CDR3 protein. The sample includes about 58,000 distinct CDR3 sequences, about 3.3% of them seen just once. This clonotype occurred many times. Unsorted libraries were prepared from 2 million PBMCs held at -80 C. The specimen sequenced was PBMCs. The chain uses TRBV11-2 and TRBJ2-7, with D perhaps matching TRBD2 (5 bases). The TCR originated in a woman in her sixties with multiple sclerosis. The CDR3 coding sequence is TGTGCCAGCAGCTTATTTGGGGAGTTCTCCGAGCAGTACTTC. Its translation: CASSLFGEFSEQYF.